This T cell receptor beta chain derives from a study of T-cell memory formation after mild COVID-19. General study results and limits: Prior to infection, memory already included some responding clones, suggesting cross-reactive memory joined.

V shed 4 bases and J shed 1 base, with 14 bases lying between them. The germline CDR1 and CDR2 sequences are KGHSY and FQNENV. CDR3 length: 15 residues. TCRdb redid the calling of the 5' RACE reads with MiXCR, one entry per CDR3 protein. The table lists under 350,000 distinct CDR3 sequences, around 15% of them singletons, with roughly 24% in the top ten. The sample holds a few counts of this clonotype. The antigen remains undetermined. This clonotype was sampled from a man younger than 30 who had mild COVID-19 (a few samples of this study predate the infection). Cell type and time point are not known. The sample comprised PBMCs or a T cell subset sorted from them (not recorded which). This chain joins TRBV16 and TRBJ2-7; D is unclear. The CDR3 nucleotides are TGTGCCAGCAGCCCAACCTTATCATTATCCTACGAGCAGTACTTC. This codes for CASSPTLSLSYEQYF.